These T cell receptor beta chains were read from a single sample in a study of blood T cells in healthy people across ages. TCRdb passed the 5' RACE reads through MiXCR, listing each CDR3 protein once. The sample lists 800,000 to 950,000 distinct CDR3 sequences, roughly 52% occurring once. The sequenced material came from blood. Receptors originate from a man aged 30-40 years in good health. Both conserved end residues are part of each CDR3. Fields, in order: J gene, V gene, clone size, D gene, CDR3 length, CDR3 DNA, CDR3 protein. The D gene is left open where the match is weak. Only some rows state a clone size, as once, few, many or a class for expanded clones.

TRBJ2-3	TRBV29-1	few	TRBD1	15	TGCAGCGTTCGCCAAGGGACAGGGGATACAGATACGCAGTATTTT	CSVRQGTGDTDTQYF
TRBJ2-3	TRBV4-1	many	TRBD2	15	TGCGCCAGCAGCCAAGATCCCGGGACTAGTATGGCGCAGTATTTT	CASSQDPGTSMAQYF
TRBJ2-1	TRBV7-8	NA	NA	16	TGTGCCAGCACCCCTTCGGTCGGCCGCTCCTACAATGAGCAGTTCTTC	CASTPSVGRSYNEQFF
TRBJ2-7	TRBV2	once	NA	12	TGTGCCAGCAGTGAATCTGGGAACGAGCAGTACTTC	CASSESGNEQYF
TRBJ2-1	TRBV5-1	NA	TRBD1	14	TGCGCCAGCAGCCGCCGGGACAGGGTCAATGAGCAGTTCTTC	CASSRRDRVNEQFF
TRBJ1-5	TRBV4-1	NA	NA	17	TGCGCCAGCAGCCAAGTAAATGGGGCCGGATTGGGGCAGCCCCAGCATTTT	CASSQVNGAGLGQPQHF
TRBJ2-1	TRBV11-2	NA	NA	18	TGTGCCAGCAGCTTATTTGGGGGCCTGTCCCACCCTTACAATGAGCAGTTCTTC	CASSLFGGLSHPYNEQFF
TRBJ1-6	TRBV7-9	NA	NA	15	TGTGCCAGCAGCTTAGTAGGGGTTGGCAATTCACCCCTCCACTTT	CASSLVGVGNSPLHF
TRBJ2-1	TRBV2	NA	TRBD1	13	TGTGCCAGTAAACAGGACAGGAACAATGAGCAGTTCTTC	CASKQDRNNEQFF
TRBJ2-4	TRBV11-1	NA	NA	13	TGTGCCAGCAGCTTAGCGCTGGCCTACGAGCGGTACTTC	CASSLALAYERYF
TRBJ2-3	TRBV29-1	NA	NA	14	TGCAGCGTTGGACAGCTCCTTAGCACAGATACGCAGTATTTT	CSVGQLLSTDTQYF
TRBJ2-1	TRBV12-3/TRBV12-4	NA	NA	13	TGTGCCAGCATGTCGCAGGAGAACAATGAGCAGTTCTTC	CASMSQENNEQFF
TRBJ2-3	TRBV7-9	few	NA	13	TGTGCCAGCAGCTTACGATCCCAAGATACGCAGTATTTT	CASSLRSQDTQYF
TRBJ2-5	TRBV3-1	once	TRBD1	16	TGTGCCAGCAGCCCCAGAGAGGACAGGGGGCTTGTGACCCAGTACTTC	CASSPREDRGLVTQYF
TRBJ2-7	TRBV9	NA	TRBD2	15	TGTGCCAGCAGCGTAAGCGGGGGCCCGAACTACGAGCAGTACTTC	CASSVSGGPNYEQYF
TRBJ2-1	TRBV5-5	few	NA	15	TGTGCCAGCAGCCCGACAGTCACGTCCTACAATGAGCAGTTCTTC	CASSPTVTSYNEQFF
TRBJ1-5	TRBV6-5	NA	TRBD1	15	TGTGCCAGCAGTTACTTTGCAGGGGGGAATCAGCCCCAGCATTTT	CASSYFAGGNQPQHF
TRBJ2-1	TRBV5-1	NA	NA	15	TGCGCCAGCAGCTTGGGCAGGGAGCCCTACAATGAGCAGTTCTTC	CASSLGREPYNEQFF
TRBJ1-4	TRBV6-5	NA	NA	15	TGTGCCAGCAGTTACTCCGGGCCCGATCCGAAATCACTGTTTTTT	CASSYSGPDPKSLFF
TRBJ2-5	TRBV3-1	NA	NA	15	TGTGCCAGCACCCAAGTCGATATTCCCCAGCAGACCCAGTACTTC	CASTQVDIPQQTQYF
TRBJ2-3	TRBV20-1	NA	NA	11	TGCAGTGCTAGAGCGGAGGATACGCAGTATTTT	CSARAEDTQYF
TRBJ2-7	TRBV6-4	NA	TRBD2	15	TGTGCCAGCAGTGACTCGACTAGCGGGGGGTATGAGCAGTACTTC	CASSDSTSGGYEQYF
TRBJ2-1	TRBV3-1	once	NA	12	TGTGCCAGCAGCCAAGTAGCGGCGGTTCGGTTCTTC	CASSQVAAVRFF
TRBJ1-1	TRBV12-3/TRBV12-4	NA	TRBD1	15	TGTGCCAGCAGTAACCTCGGGACAGGGGGGACTGAAGCTTTCTTT	CASSNLGTGGTEAFF
TRBJ2-3	TRBV6-1	NA	NA	13	TGTGCCAGCAGTGAAGGGAGCGCAGATACGCAGTATTTT	CASSEGSADTQYF